The count of the clone carrying this TCR beta chain is one. Original processing notes: Reference gene primer amplification gave estimated nucleated cell counts. Libraries were prepared by immunoSEQ multiplex PCR; TCRdb keeps only in-frame clonotypes and omits some of them. That table supplies the V and J calls and clone size; D and trimming were determined from the DNA. The top ten clones hold around 13% of a sample with some 130,000 clones, about four fifths of them seen once. The entry originates in a study of blood T cell repertoires in COVID-19. The wider study: T cells, B-cell-depleted T cells, or PBMCs provided the cDNA or gDNA that served as material.

V was pared by 8 bases and J by 2 bases, with 6 bases between. Germline V gene data show CDR1 as LNHNV and CDR2 as YYDKDF (reference sequence). This CDR3 spans 12 amino acids. The clonotype was recovered from a man aged 80 or over with acute or convalescent COVID-19. Sequenced: peripheral blood. The rearrangement uses TRBV15 and TRBJ2-2; no clear D. This CDR3 is CATRENTGELFF. The CDR3 coding sequence is TGTGCCACCCGAGAAAACACCGGGGAGCTGTTTTTT.